Each of the 31 T cell receptor beta chains below was sequenced from the same sample in a study of blood T cell repertoires in COVID-19. Sequenced by immunoSEQ multiplex PCR; TCRdb stores in-frame clones only, minus some. Among some 260,000 clones, about 68% were seen once, and the ten largest hold approximately 3.2%. The specimen sequenced was peripheral blood. The receptors shown here come from a woman aged 80 or older with acute or convalescent COVID-19.

The chain combines TRBV19 with TRBJ1-5; 8 bases line up with TRBD1. CDR3 length equals 16 residues. Trimming removed 3 bases from V and 6 bases from J; junction bases left unmatched: 10. Germline V gene data show CDR1 as LNHDA and CDR2 as SQIVND (reference sequence). The CDR3: CASSILRQGSSQPQHF. In nucleotides, the CDR3 is TGTGCCAGTAGTATCCTAAGACAGGGGTCGAGTCAGCCCCAGCATTTT.

This rearrangement joins TRBV29-1 to TRBJ2-1, with a weak D call TRBD2 (6 bases). The CDR3 consists of 13 residues. Germline CDR1 and CDR2: SQVTM and ANQGSEA. The V gene lost 7 bases and the J gene lost 6 bases, with 16 bases spanning the gap. The CDR3 sequence: CSAATSSGNEQFF. For the CDR3, the DNA is TGCAGCGCTGCGACTAGTTCCGGCAATGAGCAGTTCTTC.

This clone was counted once. The chain joins TRBV2 to TRBJ2-3, with D perhaps matching TRBD2 (5 bases). The CDR3 sequence is 18 residues long. Per germline, CDR1 SNHLY and CDR2 FYNNEI. V dropped 6 bases and J dropped 0 bases, with 22 bases sitting between them. The CDR3 DNA follows: TGTGCCAGCAGGCTGGGGAATTTAGCGCTTTCTAGCACAGATACGCAGTATTTT. Translating gives CASRLGNLALSSTDTQYF.

This clone was observed a single time. The chain carries TRBV6-1 and TRBJ2-7, with a possible D match to TRBD1 (6 bases). V lost 0 bases to trimming and J lost 3 bases, with 9 bases between them. The CDR3 is made up of 14 amino acids. CDR1 MNHNS and CDR2 SASEGT come from the germline V gene. In nucleotides, the CDR3 is TGTGCCAGCAGTGAAGCACAGGGAAACTACGAGCAGTACTTC. As protein: CASSEAQGNYEQYF.

J is TRBJ1-5 and V is TRBV10-2; TRBD1 aligns across 8 bases. Germline values: CDR1 WSHSY, CDR2 SAAADI. This CDR3 contains 14 residues. V dropped 5 bases and J dropped 7; count of bases not matched to a gene: 7. The CDR3 DNA reads as TGCGCCAGCAGTAGTGCAGGGGGCAGACAGCCCCAGCATTTT. As protein: CASSSAGGRQPQHF.

The V gene is TRBV29-1, the J gene TRBJ2-2; D perhaps matches TRBD1 (6 bases). The CDR3 covers 13 residues. Looked up from germline, CDR1 is SQVTM and CDR2 is ANQGSEA. V lost 6 bases to trimming and J lost 2 bases, with 10 bases between them. CDR3 region: CSVGQLNTGELFF. CDR3 in DNA: TGCAGCGTGGGACAACTAAACACCGGGGAGCTGTTTTTT.

J is TRBJ1-2 and V is TRBV7-9, with D tentatively TRBD1 (5 bases). The germline gives CDR1 SEHNR, CDR2 FQNEAQ (reference sequence). There are 15 residues in the CDR3. Trimming took off 1 base at V and 1 base at J, with 10 bases between the two ends. This CDR3 reads CASSLGQGHNYGYTF. The CDR3 region has the DNA TGTGCCAGCAGCTTAGGGCAGGGCCATAACTATGGCTACACCTTC.

The chain combines TRBV4-2 with TRBJ1-1, with TRBD1 matching 7 bases. The CDR3 loop spans 14 amino acids. Trimming at V came to 4 bases and at J to 6 bases, leaving 8 bases not matched to a gene. Germline CDR1 and CDR2: LGHNA and YNFKEQ. The CDR3 is CASSPGGYLAEAFF. The CDR3 coding sequence is TGTGCCAGCAGCCCAGGGGGTTATTTGGCTGAAGCTTTCTTT.

The gene calls are TRBV19 and TRBJ1-2; no clear D. The CDR3 length is 15 residues. V lost 3 bases to trimming and J lost 0 bases, with 11 bases between them. The V gene's germline CDR1 is LNHDA and CDR2 SQIVND (reference sequence). CDR3 amino acids: CASSIWEGANYGYTF. The CDR3 DNA follows: TGTGCCAGTAGTATCTGGGAGGGAGCTAACTATGGCTACACCTTC.

This clone was detected only once. The chain employs TRBV7-2 and TRBJ2-2; 12 bases fit TRBD2. V gave up 4 bases and J gave up 6 bases; unmatched junction bases: 6. This CDR3 is 16 amino acids long. Germline V gene sequence: CDR1 SGHTA, CDR2 FQGNSA. The CDR3 sequence is CASSSSSGGAPGELFF. CDR3 DNA: TGTGCCAGCAGCTCGTCTAGCGGGGGGGCGCCCGGGGAGCTGTTTTTT.

This clone appeared once. V is TRBV6-5 and J is TRBJ2-1; 7 bases agree with TRBD1. The CDR3 totals 16 residues. J was trimmed by 0 bases and V by 2 bases; bases with no gene match: 4. Germline V gene lookup returns CDR1 MNHEY and CDR2 SVGAGI. CDR3 amino acids: CASSYGDSRSYNEQFF. For the CDR3, the DNA is TGTGCCAGCAGTTACGGGGACAGTCGCTCCTACAATGAGCAGTTCTTC.

The chain couples TRBV7-8 to TRBJ2-1, with 8 positions matching TRBD1. After removal of 6 bases from V and 3 bases from J, the junction contained 7 bases not matched to a gene. Germline CDR1 SGHVS, CDR2 FQNEAQ. This CDR3 region has 15 residues. CDR3 amino acids: CASRSQGAIYNEQFF. In DNA, the CDR3 is TGTGCCAGCAGGTCTCAGGGGGCAATCTACAATGAGCAGTTCTTC.

The chain joins TRBV19 to TRBJ1-4; 8 nucleotides match TRBD1. CDR3 length: 15 residues. CDR1 is LNHDA, CDR2 SQIVND, per germline (reference sequence). Germline trimming cut 6 bases from V and 2 bases from J; bases unmatched to any gene: 5. The CDR3 DNA follows: TGTGCCAGTAGACCCTGGACAGGGACTAATGAAAAACTGTTTTTT. Translating it yields CASRPWTGTNEKLFF.

This clone was observed a handful of times. The chain employs TRBV2 and TRBJ2-5; maybe TRBD1 (6 bases). This CDR3 comprises 16 residues. The germline V gene encodes CDR1 SNHLY and CDR2 FYNNEI. Trimming removed 6 bases at V and 2 bases at J, with 19 bases between. CDR3 residues: CASSPRGGYGQETQYF. The CDR3 bases are TGTGCCAGCAGCCCCAGGGGCGGCTACGGGCAAGAGACCCAGTACTTC.

This chain joins TRBV5-4 and TRBJ1-2; the D gene is possibly TRBD1 (5 bases). Germline loops: CDR1 SGHNT, CDR2 YYREEE (reference sequence). This CDR3 has 14 residues. The V end was cut by 4 bases, the J end by 5 bases, with 15 bases between. As DNA, the CDR3 is TGTGCCAGCAGCCCAGCCTCCGGGGGATATGGCTACACCTTC. Its translation: CASSPASGGYGYTF.

CDR3 coding DNA: TGTGCCAGCAGCCAAGGGGCGGGGGGGACGAATGAGCAGTTCTTC. Protein sequence: CASSQGAGGTNEQFF. The V gene is TRBV4-2, the J gene TRBJ2-1, with 9 bases lining up with TRBD2. From germline, CDR1 is LGHNA and CDR2 YNFKEQ. The CDR3 covers 15 residues. J lost 7 bases, V lost 1 base, and 5 bases had no gene match.

The chain's CDR3 is CASSYLEHRAVYNEQFF. The CDR3 coding sequence is TGTGCCAGCAGCTATCTCGAGCATCGTGCGGTCTACAATGAGCAGTTCTTC. V usage is TRBV5-4 and J usage is TRBJ2-1; D uncertain. The germline V gene has CDR1 SGHNT and CDR2 YYREEE (reference sequence). Trimming left V 3 bases short and J 3 bases short, with 19 bases between. The CDR3 length is 17 residues.

The CDR3 coding sequence is TGTGCCATCAGTGAGTGGAAAGCGGCAGCCAAAAACATTCAGTACTTC. It is translated as CAISEWKAAAKNIQYF. The J gene is TRBJ2-4, the V gene TRBV10-3, with a possible D match to TRBD2 (5 bases). Germline lookup yields CDR1 ENHRY and CDR2 SYGVKD. CDR3 length equals 16 residues. The V and J ends lost 1 base and 0 bases respectively, with 10 bases between them.

The chain couples TRBV18 to TRBJ1-5, with 11 positions matching TRBD1. CDR1 and CDR2 from the germline V gene are KGHSH and LQKENI. V lost 3 bases, J lost 5 bases, and 0 bases stayed unmatched. The CDR3 is made up of 14 amino acids. Written as DNA, the CDR3 is TGTGCCAGCTCACCGGGACAGGGGGATCAGCCCCAGCATTTT. This translates into CASSPGQGDQPQHF.

The V call is TRBV2, the J call TRBJ1-3; D is unclear. The germline gives CDR1 SNHLY, CDR2 FYNNEI. CDR3 length: 13 amino acids. V shed 8 bases and J shed 4 bases, with 12 bases lying between them. The CDR3, as DNA: TGTGCCAGCCCCCCCCCTACCGGAAACACCATATATTTT. It yields the protein CASPPPTGNTIYF.

This clone has just a few counts. The V call is TRBV27, the J call TRBJ2-3, with 8 bases lining up with TRBD2. Germline assignment: CDR1 MNHEY and CDR2 SMNVEV (reference sequence). CDR3 size: 15 residues. J lost 8 bases, V lost 3 bases, and 10 bases had no gene match. CDR3 sequence: CASSLGAGVGSTQYF. The DNA for the CDR3 is TGTGCCAGCAGTTTGGGAGCGGGGGTAGGTTCTACGCAGTATTTT.

The chain joins TRBV5-1 to TRBJ2-1; D remains unclear. Germline V gives CDR1 SGHRS, CDR2 YFSETQ. CDR3 length equals 15 residues. Trimming left V 4 bases short and J 7 bases short, with 18 bases between. The CDR3, as DNA: TGCGCCAGCAGCAACGGCCAAGTAGCCCAGAATGAGCAGTTCTTC. It codes for CASSNGQVAQNEQFF.

A note on this clone: Other DNA sequences of this sample code for an identical CDR3. The chain has TRBV10-3 and TRBJ1-1, with 8 bases aligning to TRBD1. The CDR3 loop spans 15 amino acids. The germline gives CDR1 ENHRY, CDR2 SYGVKD. V dropped 3 bases and J dropped 4; count of bases not matched to a gene: 7. The CDR3 is CAISEIGQGGTEAFF. The CDR3 bases are TGTGCCATCAGTGAAATTGGACAGGGTGGCACTGAAGCTTTCTTT.

The chain combines TRBV6-2 or TRBV6-3 with TRBJ1-1; D is possibly TRBD1 (6 bases). Trimming stripped 5 bases from V and 6 bases from J, with 7 bases between. Germline CDR1 MNHEY, CDR2 SVGEGT. The CDR3 spans 11 residues. CDR3 residues: CASSRTAEAFF. The CDR3 nucleotides are TGTGCCAGCAGTAGGACAGCTGAAGCTTTCTTT.

V gene TRBV12-3 or TRBV12-4 combines with J gene TRBJ2-5; D not resolved. Trimming took off 3 bases at V and 5 bases at J, with 4 bases between the two ends. The CDR3 runs to 11 residues. The CDR3 here is CASSFLETQYF. As DNA, the CDR3 is TGTGCCAGCAGTTTCCTTGAGACCCAGTACTTC.

The rearrangement joins TRBV18 to TRBJ2-5, with D hard to call. The germline V gene encodes CDR1 KGHSH and CDR2 LQKENI. The germline V and J ends were trimmed by 1 base and 3 bases, with 6 bases remaining between them. The CDR3 covers 13 residues. CDR3 residues: CASSPRQKETQYF. As DNA, the CDR3 is TGTGCCAGCTCACCACGACAAAAAGAGACCCAGTACTTC.

This clone was seen once. The chain has TRBV7-2 and TRBJ2-1; 9 nucleotides agree with TRBD2. The CDR3 spans 14 residues. In germline, CDR1 is SGHTA, CDR2 FQGNSA. With 5 bases clipped from V and 13 bases from J, the junction kept 12 bases outside the gene matches. The DNA for the CDR3 is TGTGCCAGCAGCCCTCGGCGCGGGGGGGCGACTCAGTTCTTC. Protein: CASSPRRGGATQFF.

In this sample, this clone turned up once. The V gene is TRBV28, the J gene TRBJ2-6; perhaps TRBD2 as D (7 bases). The CDR3 consists of 18 residues. Trimming removed 4 bases at V and 2 bases at J, with 18 bases between. Germline CDR1 MDHEN, CDR2 SYDVKM. CDR3 DNA: TGTGCCAGCAGTTCCAGCGGGCGGGGGCCCGCTGGGGCCAACGTCCTGACTTTC. Its translation: CASSSSGRGPAGANVLTF.

The chain combines TRBV7-9 with TRBJ2-6, with 8 bases aligning to TRBD1. Germline-derived CDR1 and CDR2 are SEHNR and FQNEAQ (reference sequence). The CDR3 totals 15 residues. J was trimmed by 4 bases and V by 8 bases; bases with no gene match: 7. In DNA form, the CDR3 reads TGTGCCAGCTTATCAGGGGGCTCCGGGGCCAACGTCCTGACTTTC. Protein: CASLSGGSGANVLTF.

The chain has TRBV21-1 and TRBJ2-5; TRBD2, as called in the table, went unchecked against the DNA. TRBV21-1 is a pseudogene segment. The CDR3 is made up of 15 amino acids. The CDR3 sequence is CASSKKMGTRETQYF. For the CDR3, the DNA is TGTGCCAGCAGCAAAAAGATGGGGACTAGGGAGACCCAGTACTTC.

The V and J genes are TRBV5-1 and TRBJ1-2, with 9 bases aligning to TRBD1. Germline V gene lookup returns CDR1 SGHRS and CDR2 YFSETQ. With V trimmed by 5 bases and J by 0 bases, 8 bases remained unmatched. The CDR3 has 16 residues. The CDR3 is CASSTTGGRANYGYTF. The CDR3 bases are TGCGCCAGCAGTACTACAGGGGGCAGGGCTAACTATGGCTACACCTTC.